One and the same sample provided the 6 T cell receptor beta chains below, sequenced in a study of regulatory T cells in long-lasting Graves disease. Time point given: persistent/refractory GD, antithyroid drugs over 5 years with positive TRAb. PBMC RNA was the source of the TCR library. Library construction for TCR beta used iRepertoire HTBI primers and Arm-PCR of CDR3 regions. TCRdb processed the multiplex PCR reads anew with MiXCR; each CDR3 protein has one entry. The data show around 450,000 distinct CDR3 sequences, roughly 21% seen once. This sample comprised peripheral blood mononuclear cells (PBMCs), obtained when the disease was refractory, from a patient treated with antithyroid drugs. The receptors shown here come from a female donor with Graves disease.

Concerning this clonotype itself: A clone one base away is much larger, so this may be a read error. The genes are TRBV5-1 and TRBJ1-1; possible D gene TRBD1, 5 bases. Germline CDR1 reads SGHRS; CDR2 reads YFSETQ. The CDR3 covers 12 residues. This chain's CDR3 is CVQGLPRIEASF. The CDR3 DNA sequence: TGCGTCCAGGGACTACCCCGAATCGAAGCTTCCTTT.

This clonotype came up many times. The genes are TRBV20-1 and TRBJ2-7, with 8 bases that match TRBD1. The CDR3 extends over 16 amino acids. Germline assignment: CDR1 DFQATT and CDR2 SNEGSKA (reference sequence). V shed 3 bases, J shed 6 bases, and the junction held 16 bases outside the gene matches. The CDR3 DNA is TGCAGTGCTAGTTTCGTCACCCCGTCAGGGGGCCTCGAGCAGTACTTC. Its translation is CSASFVTPSGGLEQYF.

Comments on this clonotype: An end of the junction differs from the germline gene, which may be a read error. The rearrangement joins TRBV15 to TRBJ2-7; 9 nucleotides align to TRBD2. The CDR3 is 13 amino acids. CDR1 is LNHNV, CDR2 YYDKDF, per germline (reference sequence). CDR3 nucleotide sequence: TGTGCCACCAGCAGAGACTTAGCGGGAGTGCTTCACTTC. Translating it yields CATSRDLAGVLHF.

This clonotype was counted only a few times. This chain links TRBV11-3 with TRBJ2-2, with D perhaps TRBD1 (6 bases). The length of the CDR3 is 14 residues. The V end lost 5 bases, the J end lost 6 bases, and 13 bases lay between the germline ends. Germline V lookup: CDR1 SGHNT, CDR2 YENEEA. The CDR3 nucleotides read TGTGCCAGCAGCAAAATTGGGGGCCCCGGGGAGCTGTTTTTT. It translates to CASSKIGGPGELFF.

This rearrangement joins TRBV6-5 to TRBJ2-1; D is ambiguous. Germline loops: CDR1 MNHEY, CDR2 SVGAGI. The CDR3 runs to 15 residues. The V gene lost 0 bases and the J gene lost 4 bases, with 10 bases spanning the gap. CDR3 residues: CASSYSYRAYNEQFF. The CDR3 DNA reads as TGTGCCAGCAGTTACTCGTACAGAGCTTACAATGAGCAGTTCTTC.

This clonotype was counted at least ten times. This chain links TRBV28 with TRBJ1-2, with D perhaps TRBD1 (6 bases). Germline V gene lookup returns CDR1 MDHEN and CDR2 SYDVKM. This CDR3 spans 13 amino acids. Trimming took 6 bases from V and 5 from J, leaving 13 bases between them. This CDR3 is CASSPSGHYGYTF. In DNA form, the CDR3 reads TGTGCCAGCAGCCCCTCGGGACATTATGGCTACACCTTC.